This record looks at one T cell receptor beta chain sequence and its context. The antigen is undetermined. This sample was included in a study of lymphopenia after photon versus proton radiotherapy. Study observations and caveats: Post-nadir TCR diversity decline inversely tracked overall survival among those who died. Survival link was tested only in deceased patients; proton benefit remains a possibility. Post-nadir diversity loss with photons came from oligoclonal expansion, particularly CD8+ Temra cells. Relative stability marked proton patients; photon patients lost diversity and naive cells.

The protocol was immunoSEQ multiplex PCR, while the TCRdb copy is restricted to in-frame clones and leaves out a portion. This sample yields 12,000 or so clones, of which more than 70% are seen a single time; 3.3% belongs to the top ten. The CDR3 is 14 residues long. V gave up 8 bases and J gave up 6 bases, with 14 bases separating them. In germline, CDR1 is MNHNS, CDR2 SASEGT. This chain joins TRBV6-1 and TRBJ1-6; no clear D gene. Sequences were derived from peripheral blood, sampled from a patient treated with proton-based radiotherapy. This receptor was identified in a man in his 60s with pancreatic cancer. The chain's CDR3 is CASSGRSLNSPLHF. DNA of the CDR3: TGTGCCAGCTCCGGTCGGTCCCTTAATTCACCCCTCCACTTT.